Below, 10 T cell receptor beta chains from the same sample are listed, as sequenced in a study of T cell responses to AZD1222 COVID-19 vaccine. Data came from immunoSEQ multiplex PCR; TCRdb stores just in-frame clones and leaves some out. The profile shows 120,000 to 150,000 clones, around 91% of them singletons. The specimen was peripheral blood, collected on day 0 of AZD1222 vaccination. The receptors were sampled from an adult in good health.

V is TRBV20-1 and J is TRBJ2-3; D gene uncertain. V lost 5 bases to trimming and J lost 6 bases, with 6 bases between them. The CDR3 is made up of 10 amino acids. CDR1 and CDR2 (germline): DFQATT, SNEGSKA (reference sequence). The CDR3 loop reads CSAYSDTQYF. Written as DNA, the CDR3 is TGCAGTGCTTATTCCGATACGCAGTATTTT.

This chain connects TRBV19 to TRBJ2-7; 10 bases line up with TRBD1. In germline, CDR1 is LNHDA, CDR2 SQIVND (reference sequence). The CDR3 runs 15 residues. Trimming took 3 bases from V and 2 from J; bases not matched to a gene: 4. CDR3 loop: CASSIGTGVPYEQYF. DNA for the CDR3: TGTGCCAGTAGTATCGGGACAGGGGTCCCCTACGAGCAGTACTTC.

The chain has TRBV7-9 and TRBJ2-2, with a weak D call TRBD1 (6 bases). Trimming took off 4 bases at V and 1 base at J, with 13 bases between the two ends. The CDR3 extends over 16 amino acids. From germline, CDR1 is SEHNR and CDR2 FQNEAQ (reference sequence). The DNA for the CDR3 is TGTGCCAGCAGCTCCCCTTTGACAGGGAACACCGGGGAGCTGTTTTTT. The encoded protein is CASSSPLTGNTGELFF.

V is TRBV2 and J is TRBJ2-7; TRBD2 matches 11 bases. The germline V gene encodes CDR1 SNHLY and CDR2 FYNNEI. This CDR3 region has 14 residues. Losses at the gene ends were 7 bases for V and 1 base for J; bases not matched to a gene: 3. The CDR3 is CASTGLADSYEQYF. The CDR3 DNA sequence: TGTGCCAGCACGGGACTAGCGGATTCCTACGAGCAGTACTTC.

The genes are TRBV19 and TRBJ2-2; 7 nucleotides agree with TRBD2. Germline trimming cut 4 bases from V and 7 bases from J; bases unmatched to any gene: 15. CDR3 size: 17 residues. Germline CDR1 reads LNHDA; CDR2 reads SQIVND (reference sequence). The CDR3 DNA sequence: TGTGCCAGTAGTACCCGCCTCGTGTTGGGGGGGGGCGGGGAGCTGTTTTTT. Amino acid sequence: CASSTRLVLGGGGELFF. The entire variable domain, with the rest obtained from reference TRBV19 and TRBJ2-2, is as follows: DGGITQSPKYLFRKEGQNVTLSCEQNLNHDAMYWYRQDPGQGLRLIYYSQIVNDFQKGDIAEGYSVSREKKESFPLTVTSAQKNPTAFYLCASSTRLVLGGGGELFFGEGSRLTVL.

This rearrangement joins TRBV19 to TRBJ2-7; weak D call: TRBD1 (6 bases). Germline assignment: CDR1 LNHDA and CDR2 SQIVND (reference sequence). The V end lost 6 bases, the J end lost 3 bases, and 15 bases lay between the germline ends. The CDR3 totals 14 residues. CDR3 region: CASSPGHRFYEQYF. DNA of the CDR3: TGTGCCAGTAGCCCGGGACACAGATTCTACGAGCAGTACTTC.

The chain is built from TRBV10-3 and TRBJ2-7; TRBD1 matches at 8 bases. CDR1 is ENHRY and CDR2 is SYGVKD in the germline V gene. This CDR3 has 14 residues. After removal of 2 bases from V and 4 bases from J, the junction contained 4 bases not matched to a gene. The CDR3 protein is CAISERQGAYEQYF. CDR3 in DNA: TGTGCCATCAGTGAGAGGCAGGGGGCATACGAGCAGTACTTC.

This chain connects TRBV7-9 to TRBJ1-3; weak D call: TRBD1 (5 bases). Germline V CDR1 and CDR2: SEHNR, FQNEAQ (reference sequence). The CDR3 is 14 residues long. V was clipped by 5 bases and J by 0 bases, with 8 bases between them. The CDR3 is CASSRDGSGNTIYF. DNA of the CDR3: TGTGCCAGCAGCCGGGACGGCTCTGGAAACACCATATATTTT.

V is TRBV5-1 and J is TRBJ1-1, with D tentatively TRBD1 (5 bases). The CDR3 contains 11 residues. V was cut by 3 bases and J by 7 bases, with 7 bases left in between. Germline CDR1 reads SGHRS; CDR2 reads YFSETQ. CDR3 coding DNA: TGCGCCAGCAGCTCGGGGGGTGAAGCTTTCTTT. Amino acids: CASSSGGEAFF.

As concerns this clone: In the same sample, other DNA sequences code for this CDR3. This chain connects TRBV9 to TRBJ2-5; D is unclear. The CDR3 loop spans 11 amino acids. The germline V and J ends were trimmed by 2 bases and 5 bases, with 4 bases remaining between them. CDR1 is SGDLS and CDR2 is YYNGEE in the germline V gene. The CDR3 reads CASSVDETQYF. CDR3 bases: TGTGCCAGCAGCGTCGATGAGACCCAGTACTTC.